Listed below are T cell receptor beta chains from one sample, sequenced in a study of siplizumab effects on memory and regulatory T cells. Profiled with immunoSEQ multiplex PCR; TCRdb holds only in-frame clones, not every one. The table records roughly 60,000 clones, 93% of them present only once. The specimen was CD8+ T cells sorted from blood. The source of these receptors is a human donor in good health. Each CDR3 is given with its conserved first and last residue. D genes are given only for firm matches. Clone size is not always given. Where it is, it says once, few, many or a class for expanded clones.

D	size	J	V	CDR3	DNA
TRBD2	NA	TRBJ2-3	TRBV9	CASSVETSGRSDTQYF	TGTGCCAGCAGCGTAGAAACTAGCGGGAGGTCAGATACGCAGTATTTT
NA	NA	TRBJ2-1	TRBV5-1	CASSATGNEQFF	TGCGCCAGCAGCGCTACGGGGAATGAGCAGTTCTTC
NA	NA	TRBJ2-5	TRBV2	CASSPASRETQYF	TGTGCCAGCAGCCCCGCGTCACGCGAGACCCAGTACTTC
TRBD1	NA	TRBJ1-2	TRBV5-4	CASSAGDRGKGYTF	TGTGCCAGCAGCGCCGGGGACAGGGGGAAAGGCTACACCTTC
NA	once	TRBJ2-1	TRBV6-5	CASSEDDRFF	TGTGCCAGCAGTGAAGATGATCGGTTCTTC
NA	NA	TRBJ2-1	TRBV7-9	CASSLASEGDEQFF	TGTGCCAGCAGCTTAGCGAGTGAAGGGGATGAGCAGTTCTTC
TRBD1	once	TRBJ1-2	TRBV7-8	CASSPEDRGSPNYGYTF	TGTGCCAGCAGCCCCGAGGACAGGGGTTCCCCTAACTATGGCTACACCTTC
TRBD1	NA	TRBJ2-2	TRBV9	CASTGQGTGELFF	TGTGCCAGCACAGGACAGGGGACCGGGGAGCTGTTTTTT
TRBD1	NA	TRBJ2-7	TRBV28	CASRGRDRDRNYEQYF	TGTGCCAGCAGGGGAAGAGACCGGGACAGAAACTACGAGCAGTACTTC
NA	NA	TRBJ1-5	TRBV7-6	CASSLGGQPQHF	TGTGCCAGCAGCTTAGGGGGTCAGCCCCAGCATTTT
NA	NA	TRBJ1-4	TRBV11-2	CASSPDRTTNEKLFF	TGTGCCAGCAGCCCCGACAGGACAACTAATGAAAAACTGTTTTTT
TRBD1	NA	TRBJ1-2	TRBV10-3	CAISEYATGGAGYTF	TGTGCCATCAGTGAGTACGCGACAGGGGGGGCTGGCTACACCTTC
TRBD2	NA	TRBJ2-1	TRBV7-6	CASSRYSGGGFNEQFF	TGTGCCAGCAGCCGATACAGCGGGGGTGGATTCAATGAGCAGTTCTTC
NA	NA	TRBJ2-3	TRBV25-1	CASSELGGGVGTDTQYF	TGTGCCAGCAGTGAATTGGGAGGGGGAGTAGGCACAGATACGCAGTATTTT
NA	NA	TRBJ1-6	TRBV4-1	CASSQEEPSPLHF	TGCGCCAGCAGCCAAGAAGAGCCCTCACCCCTCCACTTT
NA	NA	TRBJ1-2	TRBV14	CASTQGGARAIPRGYTF	TGTGCCAGCACCCAGGGCGGGGCGCGAGCTATCCCTAGAGGCTACACCTTC
NA	NA	TRBJ2-3	TRBV19	CASSITGTDTQYF	TGTGCCAGTAGTATAACAGGCACAGATACGCAGTATTTT
NA	NA	TRBJ2-3	TRBV5-1	CASSFRRTTPLSTDTQYF	TGCGCCAGCAGCTTCCGCCGGACTACACCGCTAAGCACAGATACGCAGTATTTT
NA	NA	TRBJ2-5	TRBV9	CASSVVSGNQETQYF	TGTGCCAGCAGCGTAGTTAGTGGCAACCAAGAGACCCAGTACTTC
NA	NA	TRBJ1-4	TRBV29-1	CSVWGLGEKLFF	TGCAGCGTTTGGGGGTTGGGCGAAAAACTGTTTTTT
NA	NA	TRBJ1-2	TRBV28	CASSGGLGYGYTF	TGTGCCAGCAGCGGGGGGTTAGGCTATGGCTACACCTTC
NA	NA	TRBJ2-7	TRBV19	CASSPKGRGRVYEQYF	TGTGCCAGTAGCCCCAAGGGGCGAGGGCGGGTCTACGAGCAGTACTTC
NA	NA	TRBJ2-4	TRBV11-3	CASSSNTPVAGAKNIQYF	TGTGCCAGCAGCTCAAATACGCCCGTCGCTGGAGCCAAAAACATTCAGTACTTC
NA	NA	TRBJ1-1	TRBV19	CASDSGSTEAFF	TGTGCCAGTGACAGTGGTAGCACTGAAGCTTTCTTT
NA	NA	TRBJ1-1	TRBV4-3	CASSQDSGGTRSFF	TGCGCCAGCAGCCAAGATTCGGGGGGTACGAGATCTTTCTTT
TRBD1	NA	TRBJ2-1	TRBV7-9	CASSTLTGGGSDEQFF	TGTGCCAGCAGCACCTTGACAGGGGGAGGTTCGGATGAGCAGTTCTTC
TRBD1	NA	TRBJ2-5	TRBV9	CASSGGTGASETQYF	TGTGCCAGCAGCGGAGGGACAGGGGCTTCGGAGACCCAGTACTTC
NA	NA	TRBJ1-2	TRBV25-1	CASSEVGGANYGYTF	TGTGCCAGCAGTGAAGTTGGAGGAGCTAACTATGGCTACACCTTC
TRBD2	NA	TRBJ2-3	TRBV29-1	CSVRGTSGRPTDTQYF	TGCAGCGTGCGAGGGACTAGCGGGAGACCCACAGATACGCAGTATTTT
NA	NA	TRBJ2-5	TRBV13	CASSERTEETQYF	TGTGCCAGCAGCGAAAGGACAGAAGAGACCCAGTACTTC